What follows is one T cell receptor beta chain and its context. Its antigen is not known. This specimen belongs to a study of human T cells and chemical hapten exposure. Study as a whole: Among samples, TCR yields varied mainly because of small differences in pooled library volume.

It was the library that attached unique molecular identifiers to individual cDNA molecules. Authors' data handling: A per-sample median of around 100,000 TCRs was observed, with a range of about 20,000 to 690,600. Using its own MiXCR run on the 5' RACE reads, TCRdb lists one record per CDR3 protein. The V and J calls here are based on TCRdb, not the publication. The sample records under 150,000 distinct CDR3 sequences, 15% to 20% being singletons. It was unfractionated whole blood from which total RNA was extracted. Findings and limits, study-wide: Sensitization with DPC brought no change to TCRs above 1 in 1000 in frequency.

This CDR3 contains 19 residues. Germline trimming cut 1 base from V and 0 bases from J; bases unmatched to any gene: 11. CDR1 is MNHEY, CDR2 SMNVEV, per germline (reference sequence). This chain links TRBV27 with TRBJ2-7; 11 nucleotides match TRBD1. This sequence was found in a human donor in good health. CDR3 protein: CASSLYGVSGTGGSYEQYF. The CDR3 DNA follows: TGTGCCAGCAGTTTATATGGTGTCTCCGGGACAGGGGGCTCCTACGAGCAGTACTTC.